Listed here is a single TCR beta chain. It lacks a known antigen. Per-base qualities were not stored, and no clone one base away is much larger. Other DNA sequences in this sample translate to the same CDR3. These data belong to a study of beta chain features in type 1 diabetes (dated by TCRdb to about 2018). With regard to the full study: Patients and healthy donors did not differ in mean age, gender distribution, total cell number or subset yield. A total of about 110,000,000 sorted cells were examined across all samples, and a strong correlation was observed between cell number per subset and RNA yield. The study compared the TCRB repertoires of sorted circulating CD4+ T cell subsets in recently diagnosed type 1 diabetes patients with those in matched healthy donors. Naive and central memory subsets were obtained from all 30 or so donors, but regulatory and stem cell-like memory subsets were isolated from only 8 patients and about 8 healthy donors. What the authors observed across the whole study: A moderate but significant shortening of TCRB CDR3 length was observed in type 1 diabetes patients in all four CD4+ subsets. PCR may preferentially amplify shorter templates, but because patient and control samples were amplified and corrected together, any resulting skew would affect both groups equally. Sequencing cDNA rather than genomic DNA could over-represent highly expressing activated cells, although activation and CD3 levels did not differ between groups. Because the HLA sub-analyses included only small numbers of individuals, any influence of HLA type on TCRB rearrangement was left unresolved. Naive, central memory and regulatory TCRB repertoires appeared more similar among patients than among healthy donors. Fewer insertions and more nucleotide deletions at VDJ recombination sites were observed in patients with type 1 diabetes, implying thymic rearrangement abnormalities.

Each donor gave one peripheral blood draw, averaging roughly 120 mL, which was collected into heparinised tubes. Using a panel that included CD45RO, CCR7, CD25, CD127, CD95 and CD27, naive, central memory, regulatory and stem cell-like memory CD4+ T cells were sorted on a BD FACSAria II. Purity was above 95% for every sorted population. PBMCs were isolated immediately by Lymphoprep density gradient centrifugation and stained directly without culture. To minimize batch effects, samples were stained and sorted in pairs, one healthy donor with one patient per experiment. The High Capacity cDNA Reverse Transcription Kit was used to reverse transcribe all of the isolated RNA, meaning that expressed TCRB transcripts were what got sequenced. Deep immunoSEQ sequencing was performed on naive, central memory and regulatory T cell samples, with an average of roughly 3.5 million total reads per sample. After sorted cells were lysed in RLT buffer, RNA was extracted with DNase-treated RNeasy Micro or Mini kits, with the choice depending on cell number. To prevent cross-contamination, every cell subset was processed on its own, while patient and healthy donor samples were processed together. The immunoSEQ multiplex PCR was used to amplify TCRB sequences from cDNA, generating 87-bp fragments that spanned the CDR3 region. Amplicons were sequenced on the Illumina HiSeq platform. As for the authors' bioinformatics: Synthetic template baselines were used to correct PCR bias computationally, reads within Hamming distance 2 were collapsed, and singletons that could not be merged were discarded. Reads were aligned against IMGT so that V, D and J genes, CDR3 length and insertions or deletions at six rearrangement sites could be assigned. Within each subset, clonotype counts were normalized to sorted cell number, after which true diversity and Gini coefficients were computed with the tcR R package. Repertoire sharing was quantified using the overlap coefficient calculated on TCRB nucleotide sequences. Out-of-frame TCRB sequences from naive cells were analyzed as a proxy for the pre-selection repertoire. The clones in this table, taken by TCRdb from immuneACCESS, are in-frame only. Not every clone is retained; where verified, under half of the shortfall comes from an unresolved V gene, and the cause of the rest is unknown. V and J calls plus clone size are reproduced from that table; the DNA served to infer D and trimming. This sample has about 350,000 clones in its table, and around 19% of those were observed once. The top ten clonotypes cover 0.044% of the sample.

Trimming removed 2 bases from V and 3 bases from J, leaving 8 bases between the germline ends. Via the germline V gene, CDR1 is SGHRS and CDR2 YFSETQ. The CDR3 goes from the cysteine to the phenylalanine over 13 residues. The only DNA kept is the CDR3, 39 bases in frame from the first base. The sequenced sample consisted of naive CD4+ T cells from blood. The cell subset or site label, read with the paper, signifies: true naive CD4+ T cells. The origin of this receptor is a woman aged 18-30 years in good health. The chain links TRBV5-1 with TRBJ2-5; D gene: possibly TRBD1, on 6 matching bases. The nucleotide sequence reads as follows: TGCGCCAGCAGCTTAGGGGGTGAAGAGACCCAGTACTTC. This codes for CASSLGGEETQYF.